The present TCR beta chain was sequenced within a study of blood T cell repertoires in COVID-19 (dated by TCRdb to about 2020). General notes on the study: Samples from collaborators originated in the United States, Italy and Spain and spanned both the acute and convalescent phases of COVID-19. The material from the prospective study consisted of cDNA or gDNA derived from T cells, B-cell-depleted T cells, or PBMCs. The dataset comprised deeply sampled blood TCRbeta repertoires from subjects exposed to, actively infected with, or recovered from COVID-19. The repertoires were released in a freely available public database intended as a resource for research on the immune response to SARS-CoV-2. Samples came from the ongoing ImmuneRACE study (first 160 participants) plus 1,254 subjects from 6 global collaborators. The sample metadata nearly always contained a de-identified subject ID, COVID-19 status, age in years and sex. Where available, HLA class I and class II types were obtained from metadata supplied by the sample provider rather than from assay-based typing.

Details on this clone: Its antigen remains unidentified. No quality values exist for individual bases; no much larger clone is one base distant.

TCRbeta CDR3 regions were amplified from genomic DNA using the immunoSEQ Assay, a bias-controlled multiplex PCR. On the authors' methods: The number of nucleated cells in each sample was estimated by amplification of reference gene primers within the assay. Sequence reads were collapsed and filtered to measure the absolute abundance of every unique TCRbeta CDR3 rearrangement. Productive Simpson clonality was computed per sample as the square root of Simpson's diversity index over productive rearrangements. The table was pulled from immuneACCESS by TCRdb, which kept in-frame rearrangements only. Such tables lose some clones; where checked, under half of the loss comes from unresolved V genes, and the rest has no known cause. V and J calls plus clone size are reproduced from that table; the DNA served to infer D and trimming. Present in this sample are 300,000 or so clones, about nine tenths of which were seen just once. 0.95% to 1.3% of the sample is taken by the ten largest.

Study-wide conclusions, independent of this receptor: How much clinical and demographic metadata was included differed by source and by participant, and the metadata was provided uncurated.

In the prospective study, participants were 18 to 89 years old, resided in 20 to 30 geographic areas of the United States, and were enrolled through a virtual design. In the prospective study, cohorts were assigned on the basis of participant-reported clinical history obtained from a screening survey and a study questionnaire. Recovered participants in ImmuneRACE Cohort 3 were defined as having two consecutive negative NP/OP PCR tests, clearance from a healthcare professional, or resolution of symptoms. In the prospective study, whole blood, serum and a nasopharyngeal or oropharyngeal swab were collected from each participant by mobile phlebotomists. Participants in the prospective study had the option to provide additional blood draws and questionnaires over a roughly two-month period. Before DNA extraction, prospective study blood samples were shipped either frozen or at room temperature. CDR1 and CDR2 (MDHEN, SYDVKM) derive from the germline V gene. From the cysteine up to the phenylalanine, the CDR3 has a length of 16 residues. Just CDR3 DNA is preserved here, 48 bases in frame from base 1. V loses 8 bases at its end and J loses 1 base; junction bases beyond the gene matches: 5.

The clonotype comes from a woman aged 25 to 39 who had recovered from COVID-19. The sample consisted of PBMCs or T cells enriched from blood (not recorded which). This chain is built from TRBV28 and TRBJ2-3, with 14 bases aligning to TRBD2. CDR3 loop: CASGPGLAGGTDTQYF. The DNA reads TGTGCCAGCGGGCCGGGACTAGCGGGAGGCACAGATACGCAGTATTTT.